The present TCR beta chain was sequenced within a study of blood T cells in healthy people across ages. Whole-study context: Template switching picked up about one barcoded beta molecule for each two T cells. Study-wide points: Compared with aged donors, long-lived donors showed fewer expanded clones, suggesting selection. Across the age range, TCR beta diversity per million T cells fell in a roughly linear way.

Isolating PBMCs gave at least 6 million of these cells per sample. PCR was performed a second time for roughly 7 to 12 cycles using a sample-barcoded 5' primer and a J-beta primer mix. From the 5' RACE reads, TCRdb called clonotypes with MiXCR, one entry per CDR3 protein. The sample lists 1.2 million to 1.5 million distinct CDR3 sequences, 42% occurring once. Trimming pared 7 bases from V and 8 bases from J, leaving 18 bases between. The length of the CDR3 is 14 residues. Germline V gene lookup returns CDR1 SNHLY and CDR2 FYNNEI. This clonotype was counted a few times. What it binds is unknown. The chain joins TRBV2 to TRBJ2-1; weak D call: TRBD2 (6 bases). The sequence was obtained from a woman between 18 and 29 years old in good health. Sequencing input: blood. The CDR3 protein is CASIPPEVADEQFF. The DNA of the CDR3 is TGTGCCAGCATTCCACCCGAAGTAGCGGATGAGCAGTTCTTC.